This T cell receptor beta chain was sequenced during a study of T cells expressing NK-cell markers. A 5'RACE template switching approach incorporating UMIs was used to make TCR beta cDNA. TCRdb reprocessed the 5' RACE reads, with one entry per CDR3 protein and no DNA. Its listing shows about 460,000 distinct CDR3 sequences. Notes on the study in general: Among CD8+ T cells from six donors, dominant NKG2C+ clonotypes accounted for roughly 1.0-7.0%.

Turning to this clonotype: Its antigen is undetermined.

The receptor comes from a woman aged 45-65 years in good health. Specimen: blood T cells: a sorted CD56 or NKG2C T cell subset, CD4+ or CD8+ T cells, or bulk PBMC T cells (not recorded which).

CDR3: CASSQSPNWETQYF. This chain joins TRBV4-1 and TRBJ2-5. The CDR3 length is 14 residues. Germline V gene lookup returns CDR1 MGHRA and CDR2 YSYEKL.